This T cell receptor beta chain originates from a study of metastatic and nonmetastatic thyroid tumors. Ahead of thyroid surgery, no patient had received treatment of any kind. Trimming took 5 bases from V and 8 from J; bases not matched to a gene: 5. In germline, CDR1 is SEHNR, CDR2 FQNEAQ (reference sequence). The CDR3 spans 14 residues. Original handling: Built for papillary thyroid cancer, a distant-metastasis classifier drew on CDR3 differences across clinicopathological groups. With MiXCR, TCRdb called clones anew from the PCR reads. TCRdb's processing, not the authors', yielded these V and J calls. The sample includes about 41,000 clones, roughly 26% of them seen just once. This clone came up many times.

Sequenced sample: tumor tissue. The receptor's source is a female donor with papillary thyroid cancer or a benign thyroid nodule (not recorded which). Some clones in this sample may be carry-over from other donors' samples. This chain links TRBV7-9 with TRBJ2-1, with 11 nucleotides matching TRBD2. The CDR3 is CASSNSGGAYEQFF. Written as DNA, the CDR3 is TGTGCCAGCAGCAATAGCGGGGGGGCCTATGAGCAGTTCTTC.